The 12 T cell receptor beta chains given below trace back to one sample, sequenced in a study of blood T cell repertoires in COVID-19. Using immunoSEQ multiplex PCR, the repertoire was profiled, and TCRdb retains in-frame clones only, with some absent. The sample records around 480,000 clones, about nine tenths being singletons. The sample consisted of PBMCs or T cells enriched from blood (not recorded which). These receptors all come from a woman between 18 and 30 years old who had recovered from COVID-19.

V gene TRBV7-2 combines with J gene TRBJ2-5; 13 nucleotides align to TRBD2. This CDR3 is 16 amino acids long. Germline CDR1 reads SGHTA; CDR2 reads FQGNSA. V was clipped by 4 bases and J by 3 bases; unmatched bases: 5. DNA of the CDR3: TGTGCCAGCAGCTGGAAAACTAGCGGGGGGGAAGAGACCCAGTACTTC. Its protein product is CASSWKTSGGEETQYF.

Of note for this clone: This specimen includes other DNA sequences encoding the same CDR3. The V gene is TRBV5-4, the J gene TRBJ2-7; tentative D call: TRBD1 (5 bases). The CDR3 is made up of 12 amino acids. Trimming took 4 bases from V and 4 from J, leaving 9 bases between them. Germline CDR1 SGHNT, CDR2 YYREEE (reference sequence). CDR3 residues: CASSLGQYEQYF. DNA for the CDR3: TGTGCCAGCAGCCTTGGACAATACGAGCAGTACTTC.

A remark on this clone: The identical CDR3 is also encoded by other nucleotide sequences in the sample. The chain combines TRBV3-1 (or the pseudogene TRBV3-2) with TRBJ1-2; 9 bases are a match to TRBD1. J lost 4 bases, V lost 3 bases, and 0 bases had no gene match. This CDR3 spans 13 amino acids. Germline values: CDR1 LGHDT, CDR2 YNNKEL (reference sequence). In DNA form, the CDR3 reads TGTGCCAGCAGCCAGACAGGGGGCTATGGCTACACCTTC. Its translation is CASSQTGGYGYTF.

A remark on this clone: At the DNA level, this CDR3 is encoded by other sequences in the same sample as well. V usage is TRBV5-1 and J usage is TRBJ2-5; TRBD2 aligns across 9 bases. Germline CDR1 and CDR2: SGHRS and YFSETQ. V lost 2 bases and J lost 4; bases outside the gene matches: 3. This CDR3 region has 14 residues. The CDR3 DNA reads TGCGCCAGCAGCTTCAGCGGGGGGAGAGAGACCCAGTACTTC. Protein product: CASSFSGGRETQYF.

CDR3 amino acids: CASSRGQGPGNTIYF. The CDR3 DNA reads TGTGCCAGCAGCCGGGGACAGGGCCCCGGAAACACCATATATTTT. The chain links TRBV6-6 to TRBJ1-3; 9 bases are a match to TRBD1. The CDR3 is made up of 15 amino acids. With V trimmed by 6 bases and J by 4 bases, 7 bases remained unmatched. The germline V gene encodes CDR1 MNHNY and CDR2 SVGAGI (reference sequence).

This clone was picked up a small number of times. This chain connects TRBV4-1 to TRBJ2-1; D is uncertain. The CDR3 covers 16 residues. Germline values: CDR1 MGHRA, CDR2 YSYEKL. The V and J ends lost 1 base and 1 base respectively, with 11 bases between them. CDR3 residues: CASSQAAVMSYNEQFF. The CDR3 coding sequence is TGCGCCAGCAGCCAAGCCGCAGTTATGTCCTACAATGAGCAGTTCTTC.

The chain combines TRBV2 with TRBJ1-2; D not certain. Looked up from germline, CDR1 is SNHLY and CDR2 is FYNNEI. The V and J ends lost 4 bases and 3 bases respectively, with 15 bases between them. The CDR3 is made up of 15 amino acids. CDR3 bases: TGTGCCAGCAGTGTGGCGGGGTTGGGCGACTATGGCTACACCTTC. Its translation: CASSVAGLGDYGYTF.

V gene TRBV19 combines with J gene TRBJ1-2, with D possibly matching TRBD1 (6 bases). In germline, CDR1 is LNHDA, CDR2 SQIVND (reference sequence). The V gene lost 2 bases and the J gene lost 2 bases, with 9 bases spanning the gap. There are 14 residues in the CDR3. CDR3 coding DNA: TGTGCCAGTAGTATATCAGGGGTCAACTATGGCTACACCTTC. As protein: CASSISGVNYGYTF. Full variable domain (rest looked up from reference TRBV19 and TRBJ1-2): DGGITQSPKYLFRKEGQNVTLSCEQNLNHDAMYWYRQDPGQGLRLIYYSQIVNDFQKGDIAEGYSVSREKKESFPLTVTSAQKNPTAFYLCASSISGVNYGYTFGSGTRLTVV.

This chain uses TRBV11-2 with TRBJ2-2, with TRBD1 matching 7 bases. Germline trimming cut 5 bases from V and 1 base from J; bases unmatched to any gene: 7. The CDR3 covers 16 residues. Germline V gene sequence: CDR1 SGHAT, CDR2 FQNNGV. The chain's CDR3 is CASSPRDSENTGELFF. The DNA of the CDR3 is TGTGCCAGCAGCCCCCGGGACAGCGAGAACACCGGGGAGCTGTTTTTT.

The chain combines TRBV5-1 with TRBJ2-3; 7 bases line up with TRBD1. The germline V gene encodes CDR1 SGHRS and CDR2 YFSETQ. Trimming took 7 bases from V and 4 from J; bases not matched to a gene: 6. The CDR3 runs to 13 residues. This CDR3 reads CASSGQISDTQYF. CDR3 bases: TGCGCCAGCTCGGGACAGATATCAGATACGCAGTATTTT.

CDR3 nucleotides: TGTGCCAGTAGTAAGACCGGGACAGGGAAGCTGTTTTTT. Its protein product is CASSKTGTGKLFF. The rearrangement links TRBV19 to TRBJ2-2; 9 nucleotides line up with TRBD1. The CDR3 extends over 13 amino acids. Germline V gene sequence: CDR1 LNHDA, CDR2 SQIVND (reference sequence). Trimming cost V 4 bases and J 12 bases; bases outside gene matches: 6. Variable domain in full (rest from reference TRBV19 and TRBJ2-2): DGGITQSPKYLFRKEGQNVTLSCEQNLNHDAMYWYRQDPGQGLRLIYYSQIVNDFQKGDIAEGYSVSREKKESFPLTVTSAQKNPTAFYLCASSKTGTGKLFFGEGSRLTVL.

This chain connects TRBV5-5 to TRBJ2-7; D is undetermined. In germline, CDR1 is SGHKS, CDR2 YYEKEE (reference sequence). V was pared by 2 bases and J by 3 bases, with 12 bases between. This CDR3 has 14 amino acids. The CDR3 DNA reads TGTGCCAGCAGCTTTCGAGGAGACCACTACGAGCAGTACTTC. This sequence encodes CASSFRGDHYEQYF.